This T cell receptor (beta chain) derives from a study of vaccination and CD4 T cells after COVID-19. About the study: Every culture used as a control got a CEFX pool, an HIV-1 Nef pool, or no peptide.

Unmatched junction bases numbered 3, after V lost 4 bases and J lost 6 bases. The length of the CDR3 is 14 residues. Looked up from germline, CDR1 is MNHNS and CDR2 is SASEGT. The Oncomine TCR Beta short-read assay sequenced DNA from cultured CD4+ T cells. TCRdb itself ran the PCR reads through MiXCR, one entry per CDR3 protein. The table has about 26,000 distinct CDR3 sequences, 50% seen once. Treatment specified: approximately 9-day PBMC culture with coronavirus spike peptide pools or control peptides (ViraFEST assay). Worth noting for this clonotype: Its antigen is not identified.

V is TRBV6-1 and J is TRBJ2-1; 10 bases agree with TRBD1. This clonotype originated in a human donor who received a COVID-19 vaccine. Sequenced material: CD4+ T cells from blood, cultured in vitro, taken before SARS-CoV-2 vaccination. This chain's CDR3 is CASSVRQGANEQFF. Here the CDR3 DNA reads TGTGCCAGCAGTGTCCGACAGGGGGCCAATGAGCAGTTCTTC.